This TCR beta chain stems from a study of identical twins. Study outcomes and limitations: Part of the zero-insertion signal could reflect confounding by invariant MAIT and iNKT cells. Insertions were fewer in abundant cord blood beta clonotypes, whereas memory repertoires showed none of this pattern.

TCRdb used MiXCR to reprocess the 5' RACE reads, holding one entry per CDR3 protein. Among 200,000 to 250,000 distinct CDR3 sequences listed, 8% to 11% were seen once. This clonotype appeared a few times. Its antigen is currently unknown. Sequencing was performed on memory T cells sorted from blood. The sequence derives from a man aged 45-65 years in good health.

The CDR3 region is CASSLGGGGGSVYEQYF. The CDR3 DNA follows: TGTGCCAGCAGCCTGGGGGGCGGTGGGGGGTCGGTCTACGAGCAGTACTTC. The chain links TRBV28 to TRBJ2-7; D might be TRBD1 or TRBD2, each matching 6 bases. Germline V lookup: CDR1 MDHEN, CDR2 SYDVKM. The CDR3 has 17 residues. V was cut by 6 bases and J by 3 bases, with 24 bases left in between.